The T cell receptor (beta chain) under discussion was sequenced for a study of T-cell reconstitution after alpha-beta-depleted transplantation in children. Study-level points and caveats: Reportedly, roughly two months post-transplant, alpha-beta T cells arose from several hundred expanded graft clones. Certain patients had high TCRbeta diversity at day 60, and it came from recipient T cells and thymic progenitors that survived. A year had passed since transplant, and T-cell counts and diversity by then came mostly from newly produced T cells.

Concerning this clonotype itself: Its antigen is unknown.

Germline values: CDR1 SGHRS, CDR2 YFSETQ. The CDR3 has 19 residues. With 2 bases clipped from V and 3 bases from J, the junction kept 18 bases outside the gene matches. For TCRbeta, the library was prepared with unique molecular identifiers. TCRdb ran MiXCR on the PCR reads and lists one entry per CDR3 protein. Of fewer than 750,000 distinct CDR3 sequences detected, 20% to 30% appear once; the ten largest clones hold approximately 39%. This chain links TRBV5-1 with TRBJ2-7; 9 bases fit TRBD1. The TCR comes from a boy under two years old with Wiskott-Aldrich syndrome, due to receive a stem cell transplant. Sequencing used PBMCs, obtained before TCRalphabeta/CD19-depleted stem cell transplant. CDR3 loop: CASSFGRDRDLRDNYEQYF. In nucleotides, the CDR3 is TGCGCCAGCAGCTTTGGTAGGGACAGGGACTTGCGGGACAACTACGAGCAGTACTTC. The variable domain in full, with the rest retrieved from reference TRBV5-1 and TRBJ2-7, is KAGVTQTPRYLIKTRGQQVTLSCSPISGHRSVSWYQQTPGQGLQFLFEYFSETQRNKGNFPGRFSGRQFSNSRSEMNVSTLELGDSALYLCASSFGRDRDLRDNYEQYFGPGTRLTVT.